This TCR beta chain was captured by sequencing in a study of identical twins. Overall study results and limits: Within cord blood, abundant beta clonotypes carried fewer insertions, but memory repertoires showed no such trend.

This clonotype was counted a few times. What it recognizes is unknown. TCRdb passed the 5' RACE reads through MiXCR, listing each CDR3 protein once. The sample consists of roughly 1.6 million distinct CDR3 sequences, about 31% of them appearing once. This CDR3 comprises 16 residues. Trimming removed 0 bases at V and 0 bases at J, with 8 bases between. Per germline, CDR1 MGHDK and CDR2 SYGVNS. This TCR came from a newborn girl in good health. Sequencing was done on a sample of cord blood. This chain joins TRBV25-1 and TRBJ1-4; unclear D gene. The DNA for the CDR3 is TGTGCCAGCAGTGAATATGGGATGGCAACTAATGAAAAACTGTTTTTT. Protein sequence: CASSEYGMATNEKLFF. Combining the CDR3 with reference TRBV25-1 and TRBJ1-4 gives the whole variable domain EADIYQTPRYLVIGTGKKITLECSQTMGHDKMYWYQQDPGMELHLIHYSYGVNSTEKGDLSSESTVSRIRTEHFPLTLESARPSHTSQYLCASSEYGMATNEKLFFGSGTQLSVL.